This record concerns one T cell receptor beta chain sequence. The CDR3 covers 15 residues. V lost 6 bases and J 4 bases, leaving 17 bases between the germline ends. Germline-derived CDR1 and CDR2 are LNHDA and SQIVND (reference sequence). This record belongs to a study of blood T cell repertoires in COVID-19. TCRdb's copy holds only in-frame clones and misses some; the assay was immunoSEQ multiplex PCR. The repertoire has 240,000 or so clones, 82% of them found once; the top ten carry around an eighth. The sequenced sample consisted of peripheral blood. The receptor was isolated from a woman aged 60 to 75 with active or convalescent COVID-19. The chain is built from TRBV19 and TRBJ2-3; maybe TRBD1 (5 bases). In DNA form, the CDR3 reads TGTGCCAGTAGACATCCAGGGTCTTCGGCAGATACGCAGTATTTT. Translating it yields CASRHPGSSADTQYF.